This T cell receptor (beta chain) was documented in a study of blood T cell repertoires in COVID-19. Study overall: The United States, Italy and Spain were the sources of the acute and convalescent COVID-19 samples. From T cells, B-cell-depleted T cells, or PBMCs came the material, which was cDNA or gDNA.

As originally analysed: Reference gene primers were amplified, and this amplification served to estimate nucleated cell counts. Measured with immunoSEQ multiplex PCR; TCRdb has only the in-frame clones, and not every one. That table supplies the V and J calls and clone size; D and trimming were determined from the DNA. The repertoire consists of approximately 47,000 clones, with more than 75% occurring once and the leading ten covering 15% to 20%. The CDR3 covers 15 residues. Germline V CDR1 and CDR2: SGHTA, FQGNSA. V lost 7 bases, J lost 5 bases, and 14 bases stayed unmatched. The sample was peripheral blood. The rearrangement links TRBV7-2 to TRBJ2-7; 7 nucleotides match TRBD1. This clonotype was obtained from an older man with active COVID-19. CDR3 sequence reads: CASNHAGTAINEQYF. CDR3 sequence (DNA): TGTGCCAGCAACCACGCCGGGACAGCCATCAACGAGCAGTACTTC.